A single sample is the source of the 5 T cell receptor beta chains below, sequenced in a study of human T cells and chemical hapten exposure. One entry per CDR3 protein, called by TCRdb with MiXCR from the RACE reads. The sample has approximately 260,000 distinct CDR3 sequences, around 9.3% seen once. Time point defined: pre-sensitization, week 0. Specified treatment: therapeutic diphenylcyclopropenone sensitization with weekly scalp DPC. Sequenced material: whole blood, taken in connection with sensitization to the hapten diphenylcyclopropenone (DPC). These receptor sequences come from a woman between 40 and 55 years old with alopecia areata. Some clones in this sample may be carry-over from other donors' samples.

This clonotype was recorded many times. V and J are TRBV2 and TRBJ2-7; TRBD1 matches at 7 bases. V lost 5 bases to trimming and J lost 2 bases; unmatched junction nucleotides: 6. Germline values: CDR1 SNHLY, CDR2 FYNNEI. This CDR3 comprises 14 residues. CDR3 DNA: TGTGCCAGCAGTTATTCCGGGACAGCCTACGAGCAGTACTTC. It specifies CASSYSGTAYEQYF. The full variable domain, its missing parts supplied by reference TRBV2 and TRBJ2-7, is EPEVTQTPSHQVTQMGQEVILRCVPISNHLYFYWYRQILGQKVEFLVSFYNNEISEKSEIFDDQFSVERPDGSNFTLKIRSTKLEDSAMYFCASSYSGTAYEQYFGPGTRLTVT.

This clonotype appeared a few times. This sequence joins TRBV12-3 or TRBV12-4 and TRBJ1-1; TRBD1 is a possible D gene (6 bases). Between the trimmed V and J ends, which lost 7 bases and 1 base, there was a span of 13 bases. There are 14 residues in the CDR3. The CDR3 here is CASTTGIENTEAFF. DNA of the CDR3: TGTGCCAGCACCACAGGGATAGAGAACACTGAAGCTTTCTTT.

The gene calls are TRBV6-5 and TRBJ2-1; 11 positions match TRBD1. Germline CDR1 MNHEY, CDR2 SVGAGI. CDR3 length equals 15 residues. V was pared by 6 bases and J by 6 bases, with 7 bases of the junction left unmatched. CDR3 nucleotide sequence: TGTGCCAGCAGCTCCACCGGGACAGGGGGCAATGAGCAGTTCTTC. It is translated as CASSSTGTGGNEQFF.

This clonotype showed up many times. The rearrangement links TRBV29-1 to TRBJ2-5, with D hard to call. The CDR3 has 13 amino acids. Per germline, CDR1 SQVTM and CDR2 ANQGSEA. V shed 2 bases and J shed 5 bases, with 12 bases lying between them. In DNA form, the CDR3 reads TGCAGCGTTGAACAGTCCGGGTCGGAGACCCAGTACTTC. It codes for CSVEQSGSETQYF.

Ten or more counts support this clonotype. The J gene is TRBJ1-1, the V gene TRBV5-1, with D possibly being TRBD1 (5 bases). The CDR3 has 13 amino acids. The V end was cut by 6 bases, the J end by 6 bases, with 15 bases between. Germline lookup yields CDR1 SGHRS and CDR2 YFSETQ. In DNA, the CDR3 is TGCGCCAGCAACCGTGGGGGAGGGGCTGAAGCTTTCTTT. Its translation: CASNRGGGAEAFF.